This T cell receptor beta chain was sequenced for a study of blood T cell repertoires in COVID-19. Study at large: T cells, B-cell-depleted T cells, or PBMCs provided the cDNA or gDNA that served as material.

CDR1 is LGHNA and CDR2 is YSLEER in the germline V gene. This CDR3 region has 15 residues. Between the trimmed V and J ends, which lost 2 bases and 0 bases, there was a span of 9 bases. In the original workflow: Reference gene primer amplification gave nucleated cell count estimates. Some clones are missing from TCRdb's copy, which holds only in-frame ones; the method was immunoSEQ multiplex PCR. V and J calls and clone size follow that table, whereas D and trimming were derived from the DNA. The sample records hundreds of thousands of clones, about 87% being singletons. Cohort assignment relied on participant-reported clinical history. Recovery meant two consecutive negative NP/OP PCR tests, professional clearance, or resolved symptoms.

Material: PBMCs or T cells enriched from blood (not recorded which). This TCR was recovered from a woman aged 50 to 60 who had recovered from COVID-19. This rearrangement joins TRBV4-3 to TRBJ2-3; perhaps TRBD2 as D (6 bases). The DNA for the CDR3 is TGCGCCAGCAGCCAACAAGCGGGTAGCACAGATACGCAGTATTTT. It translates to CASSQQAGSTDTQYF.